The present T cell receptor (beta chain) was sequenced within a study of blood T cell repertoires in COVID-19. Overall study: COVID-19 samples, acute and convalescent, were from the United States, Italy and Spain. The analysed material was cDNA or gDNA that came from T cells, B-cell-depleted T cells, or PBMCs.

The germline V and J ends were trimmed by 3 bases and 0 bases, with 11 bases remaining between them. Germline V gene data show CDR1 as KGHSH and CDR2 as LQKENI. The CDR3 is made up of 15 amino acids. In the original processing: By means of reference gene primer amplification, nucleated cell counts were estimated. Produced via immunoSEQ multiplex PCR; TCRdb's table is partial and in-frame only. That table furnishes V, J and clone size, whereas the DNA furnished D and trimming. The data contain more than 45,000 clones, 91% of them singletons. As for this clone: Other DNA sequences of this sample code for an identical CDR3.

V gene TRBV18 combines with J gene TRBJ1-1; the D is unclear. This TCR was sampled from a man between 65 and 85 years old with active COVID-19. Sequenced material: peripheral blood. Written as DNA, the CDR3 is TGTGCCAGCTCACCCTCCGGAGGGTTGAACACTGAAGCTTTCTTT. The encoded protein is CASSPSGGLNTEAFF.